This paragraph covers one T cell receptor (beta chain) sequence. Germline CDR1 MNHEY, CDR2 SVGAGI. Trimming took off 6 bases at V and 1 base at J, with 9 bases between the two ends. The CDR3 spans 13 residues. This entry is derived from a study of blood T cell repertoires in COVID-19. Libraries were prepared by immunoSEQ multiplex PCR; TCRdb keeps only in-frame clonotypes and omits some of them. Seen here are about 190,000 clones, approximately 88% observed once, and the top ten hold 3% to 3.5%. The sequenced sample consisted of PBMCs or T cells enriched from blood (not recorded which). The clonotype comes from a young woman who had recovered from COVID-19. V and J are TRBV6-5 and TRBJ1-1; D gene ambiguous. The CDR3 DNA reads as TGTGCCAGCAGCTTCAGTCGGAACACTGAAGCTTTCTTT. This gives the protein CASSFSRNTEAFF.